These 10 T cell receptor beta chains were sequenced from one sample in a study of CD8 T cells in Susac syndrome. RNA, at about 0.45 to 1 ug, was reverse transcribed with random hexamers. MiXCR, run by TCRdb on the immunoSEQ multiplex PCR reads, gives a single entry per CDR3 protein. The table shows around 160,000 distinct CDR3 sequences, with 90% to 95% occurring only once. The specimen was CD4+ T cells from PBMCs. The receptors were gathered from a human donor in good health.

In its sample, this clonotype was seen a few times. V and J are TRBV6-2 or TRBV6-3 and TRBJ2-5; D call uncertain. Per the germline V gene, CDR1 is MNHEY and CDR2 is SVGEGT. Trimming cost V 2 bases and J 3 bases, with 4 bases left between them. This CDR3 is built from 12 residues. The DNA of the CDR3 is TGTGCCAGCAGTTACCGCGAAGAGACCCAGTACTTC. Protein: CASSYREETQYF.

V usage is TRBV5-1 and J usage is TRBJ2-1, with D tentatively TRBD1 (5 bases). There are 15 residues in the CDR3. The V gene lost 4 bases and the J gene lost 3 bases, with 14 bases spanning the gap. In germline, CDR1 is SGHRS, CDR2 YFSETQ. DNA of the CDR3: TGCGCCAGCAGCCCCCCCAGCCAGGGCTACAATGAGCAGTTCTTC. The encoded protein is CASSPPSQGYNEQFF.

V usage is TRBV20-1 and J usage is TRBJ2-7, with 8 bases that match TRBD2. The CDR3 extends over 15 amino acids. The trim removed 6 bases at V and 3 bases at J, leaving 13 bases unmatched. Germline lookup yields CDR1 DFQATT and CDR2 SNEGSKA (reference sequence). CDR3 nucleotides: TGCAGTGCCCGACTGGGGGCGGGGGGCCTCTACGAGCAGTACTTC. Translating gives CSARLGAGGLYEQYF.

The rearrangement links TRBV7-2 to TRBJ2-5, with D possibly being TRBD2 (5 bases). The germline V gene has CDR1 SGHTA and CDR2 FQGNSA. The CDR3 consists of 13 residues. The germline V and J ends were trimmed by 7 bases and 4 bases, with 13 bases remaining between them. CDR3 in amino acids: CASNPRVAETQYF. CDR3 bases: TGTGCCAGCAACCCGAGGGTAGCAGAGACCCAGTACTTC.

The V and J genes are TRBV9 and TRBJ1-6; D perhaps matches TRBD1 (5 bases). The V and J ends lost 2 bases and 10 bases respectively, with 19 bases between them. Germline-derived CDR1 and CDR2 are SGDLS and YYNGEE. CDR3 size: 16 residues. In DNA form, the CDR3 reads TGTGCCAGCAGCGTCAGTGACGGCAGGGCTGGATCACCCCTCCACTTT. Translation: CASSVSDGRAGSPLHF.

In its sample, this clonotype was seen once. The genes are TRBV3-1 and TRBJ1-1; unclear D gene. The CDR3 is made up of 13 amino acids. Trimming removed 2 bases at V and 5 bases at J, with 9 bases between. Germline CDR1 is LGHDT and CDR2 is YNNKEL (reference sequence). The CDR3 protein is CASSQPEGTEAFF. The CDR3 DNA is TGTGCCAGCAGCCAACCTGAAGGGACTGAAGCTTTCTTT.

V and J are TRBV20-1 and TRBJ1-1; D not resolved. The CDR3 runs to 13 residues. Germline V gives CDR1 DFQATT, CDR2 SNEGSKA (reference sequence). Trimming cost V 4 bases and J 4 bases, with 13 bases left between them. CDR3 loop: CSATGPVLTEAFF. The CDR3 nucleotides read TGCAGTGCTACGGGCCCCGTCCTCACTGAAGCTTTCTTT.

CDR3 DNA: TGTGCCACCAGTGATCCCGGGACAGGGGGTGGCAATGAGCAGTTCTTC. Translating gives CATSDPGTGGGNEQFF. This chain joins TRBV24-1 and TRBJ2-1, with 11 bases matching TRBD1. CDR3 length equals 16 residues. With V trimmed by 3 bases and J by 6 bases, 6 bases remained unmatched. Germline CDR1 reads KGHDR; CDR2 reads SFDVKD.

V gene TRBV6-2 or TRBV6-3 combines with J gene TRBJ1-2; no reliable D call. The germline V gene encodes CDR1 MNHEY and CDR2 SVGEGT. Trimming cost V 2 bases and J 1 base, with 20 bases left between them. The CDR3 length is 18 residues. CDR3 in DNA: TGTGCCAGCAGTTACGGGATCCAAGGACGGACTATTAACTATGGCTACACCTTC. Its protein is CASSYGIQGRTINYGYTF.

This clonotype was detected only once. This sequence joins TRBV12-3 or TRBV12-4 and TRBJ2-6; D gene unclear. The CDR3 totals 13 residues. V lost 4 bases and J lost 4, with 5 bases in between. The CDR3 here is CASSWSGANVLTF. CDR3 nucleotide sequence: TGTGCCAGCAGTTGGAGCGGGGCCAACGTCCTGACTTTC.